A single sample is the source of the 10 T cell receptor beta chains below, sequenced in a study of OX40 agonist ivuxolimab in advanced cancers. Sequencing was performed with immunoSEQ multiplex PCR; in TCRdb, only in-frame clones are kept and a portion is missing. The table records tens of thousands of clones, roughly 84% of them present only once. Sequencing used CD4+ or CD8+ T cells sorted from blood, obtained in a trial of the OX40 agonist ivuxolimab. These receptors were collected from an adult with an advanced solid tumor such as melanoma, head and neck, liver or kidney cancer.

The rearrangement joins TRBV15 to TRBJ2-1; TRBD2 might be the D (5 bases). The CDR3 is 14 amino acids. Germline V CDR1 and CDR2: LNHNV, YYDKDF (reference sequence). The ends were cut back, 0 bases at V and 7 bases at J, with 10 bases in the middle. This CDR3 reads CATSRDHGVNEQFF. The CDR3 region has the DNA TGTGCCACCAGCAGAGATCACGGGGTGAATGAGCAGTTCTTC.

This sequence joins TRBV9 and TRBJ2-3; D is unresolved. Trimming removed 1 base from V and 6 bases from J, with 15 bases in between. The CDR3 extends over 15 amino acids. Germline V gene lookup returns CDR1 SGDLS and CDR2 YYNGEE. CDR3 DNA sequence: TGTGCCAGCAGCGTACGGGCGAACCTGGCGGATACGCAGTATTTT. This codes for CASSVRANLADTQYF. Variable domain in full (rest from reference TRBV9 and TRBJ2-3): DSGVTQTPKHLITATGQRVTLRCSPRSGDLSVYWYQQSLDQGLQFLIQYYNGEERAKGNILERFSAQQFPDLHSELNLSSLELGDSALYFCASSVRANLADTQYFGPGTRLTVL.

The chain employs TRBV28 and TRBJ2-5; 8 bases are shared with TRBD2. CDR1 is MDHEN, CDR2 SYDVKM, per germline. The CDR3 sequence is 14 residues long. V lost 5 bases to trimming and J lost 4 bases; unmatched junction nucleotides: 6. The CDR3 DNA follows: TGTGCCAGCAGTCGTTGGGCGGGAGGAGAGACCCAGTACTTC. The encoded protein is CASSRWAGGETQYF.

The sample holds a few counts of this clone. CDR3 DNA: TGTGCCAGCAGCTTGGGGACTACCTACGAGCAGTACTTC. Amino acid sequence: CASSLGTTYEQYF. The chain is built from TRBV5-5 and TRBJ2-7, with D tentatively TRBD2 (6 bases). The V gene's germline CDR1 is SGHKS and CDR2 YYEKEE (reference sequence). V was shortened by 0 bases and J by 2 bases, with 6 bases between the two germline ends. The CDR3 has 13 amino acids.

The CDR3 nucleotides are TGTGCCAGCAGCTTCACCCTTGGGGGCGACTACGAGCAGTACTTC. It yields the protein CASSFTLGGDYEQYF. The genes are TRBV5-5 and TRBJ2-7, with D possibly TRBD1 on 6 matching bases. V was shortened by 2 bases and J by 3 bases, with 15 bases between the two germline ends. The length of the CDR3 is 15 residues. The V gene's germline CDR1 is SGHKS and CDR2 YYEKEE (reference sequence).

This clone was recorded a few times. CDR3 DNA sequence: TGTGCCAGCAGCGTAGAGGGGGAACAGGGGGAATCGATTGAAGCTTTCTTT. It translates to CASSVEGEQGESIEAFF. This chain connects TRBV9 to TRBJ1-1; 8 bases are shared with TRBD1. Germline loops: CDR1 SGDLS, CDR2 YYNGEE. The CDR3 has 17 residues. The junction had 14 bases not matched to a gene; V was cut back by 0 bases and J by 7 bases.

This chain connects TRBV5-4 to TRBJ1-1; possible D gene TRBD1, 6 bases. Germline V gives CDR1 SGHNT, CDR2 YYREEE (reference sequence). The CDR3 sequence is 15 residues long. Trimming left V 5 bases short and J 3 bases short, with 17 bases between. The CDR3 DNA follows: TGTGCCAGCAGACGCGGGGGCCTAGGGGACACTGAAGCTTTCTTT. It encodes CASRRGGLGDTEAFF.

The chain has TRBV28 and TRBJ2-1, with 10 bases matching TRBD2. Per germline, CDR1 MDHEN and CDR2 SYDVKM. The CDR3 totals 16 residues. V lost 1 base and J lost 4; bases outside the gene matches: 4. Here the CDR3 reads CASSLSLAGAYNEQFF. The CDR3 bases are TGTGCCAGCAGTTTATCGCTAGCGGGAGCATACAATGAGCAGTTCTTC.

The rearrangement uses TRBV9 and TRBJ2-2; D possibly corresponds to TRBD1 (6 bases). This CDR3 is 17 amino acids long. Germline-derived CDR1 and CDR2 are SGDLS and YYNGEE. V lost 3 bases to trimming and J lost 2 bases, with 17 bases between them. The CDR3 DNA is TGTGCCAGCAGCGCCCCAACGGACAGAGCTAACACCGGGGAGCTGTTTTTT. Translating it yields CASSAPTDRANTGELFF.

This clone occurred many times. The junction differs from germline at one of its ends, possibly a read error. The V call is TRBV7-8, the J call TRBJ2-1, with TRBD2 identical over 9 bases. This CDR3 region has 14 residues. Per germline, CDR1 SGHVS and CDR2 FQNEAQ. The CDR3 region is CASSLARGGRGPLF. The CDR3 nucleotides read TGTGCCAGCAGCTTAGCGCGGGGGGGGAGGGGCCCGCTCTTC.